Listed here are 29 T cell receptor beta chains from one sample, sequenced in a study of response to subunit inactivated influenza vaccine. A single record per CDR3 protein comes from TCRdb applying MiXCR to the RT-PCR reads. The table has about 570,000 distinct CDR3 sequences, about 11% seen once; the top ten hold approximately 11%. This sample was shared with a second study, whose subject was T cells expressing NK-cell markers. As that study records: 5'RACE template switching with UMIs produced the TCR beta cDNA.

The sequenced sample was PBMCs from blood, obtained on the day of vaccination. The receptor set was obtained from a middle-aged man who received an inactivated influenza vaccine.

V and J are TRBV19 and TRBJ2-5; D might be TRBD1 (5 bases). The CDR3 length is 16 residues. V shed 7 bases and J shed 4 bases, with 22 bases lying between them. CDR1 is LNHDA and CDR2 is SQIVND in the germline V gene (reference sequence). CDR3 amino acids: CASIWEGEWFGETQYF. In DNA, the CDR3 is TGTGCCAGTATCTGGGAAGGGGAATGGTTCGGAGAGACCCAGTACTTC.

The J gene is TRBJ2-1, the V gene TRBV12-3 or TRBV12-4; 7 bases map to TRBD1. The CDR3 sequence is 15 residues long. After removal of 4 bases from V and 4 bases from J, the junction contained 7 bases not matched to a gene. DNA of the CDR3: TGTGCCAGCAGTTCGCCCGGGACAGCGTACAATGAGCAGTTCTTC. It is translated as CASSSPGTAYNEQFF.

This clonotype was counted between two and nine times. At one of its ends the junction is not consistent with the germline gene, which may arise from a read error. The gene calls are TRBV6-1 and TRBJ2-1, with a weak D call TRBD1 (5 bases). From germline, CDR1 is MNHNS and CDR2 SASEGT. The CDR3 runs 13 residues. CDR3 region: CASREEGAVGQFF. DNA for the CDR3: TGTGCCAGCAGGGAAGAAGGGGCGGTAGGGCAGTTCTTC.

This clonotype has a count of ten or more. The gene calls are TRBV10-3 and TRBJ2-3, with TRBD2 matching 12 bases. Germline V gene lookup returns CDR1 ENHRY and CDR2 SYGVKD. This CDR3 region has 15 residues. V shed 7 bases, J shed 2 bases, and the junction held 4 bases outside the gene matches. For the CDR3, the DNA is TGTGCCATCACTAGCGGGGGGGCCTCCACAGATACGCAGTATTTT. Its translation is CAITSGGASTDTQYF.

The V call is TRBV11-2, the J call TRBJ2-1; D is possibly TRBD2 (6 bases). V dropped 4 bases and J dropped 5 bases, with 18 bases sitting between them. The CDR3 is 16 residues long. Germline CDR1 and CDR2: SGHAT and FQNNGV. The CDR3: CASSSPRGTLNNEQFF. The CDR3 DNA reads TGTGCCAGCAGCTCCCCTCGGGGGACGCTAAACAATGAGCAGTTCTTC.

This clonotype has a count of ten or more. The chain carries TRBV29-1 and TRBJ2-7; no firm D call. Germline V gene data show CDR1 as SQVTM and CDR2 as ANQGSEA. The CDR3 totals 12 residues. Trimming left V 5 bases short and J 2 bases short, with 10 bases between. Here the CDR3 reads CSVWTATYEQYF. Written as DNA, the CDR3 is TGCAGCGTTTGGACGGCCACCTACGAGCAGTACTTC.

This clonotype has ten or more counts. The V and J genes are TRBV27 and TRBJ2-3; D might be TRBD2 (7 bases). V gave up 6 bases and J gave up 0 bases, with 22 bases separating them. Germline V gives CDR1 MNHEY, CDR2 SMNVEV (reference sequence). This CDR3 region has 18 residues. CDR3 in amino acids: CASRPFWGGKSSTDTQYF. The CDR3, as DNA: TGTGCCAGCAGGCCCTTTTGGGGGGGCAAGTCTAGCACAGATACGCAGTATTTT.

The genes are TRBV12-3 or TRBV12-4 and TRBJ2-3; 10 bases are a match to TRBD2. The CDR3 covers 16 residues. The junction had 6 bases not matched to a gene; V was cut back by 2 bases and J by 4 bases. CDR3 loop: CASSLRAGGPADTQYF. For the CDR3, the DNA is TGTGCCAGCAGTTTAAGAGCGGGAGGGCCCGCAGATACGCAGTATTTT.

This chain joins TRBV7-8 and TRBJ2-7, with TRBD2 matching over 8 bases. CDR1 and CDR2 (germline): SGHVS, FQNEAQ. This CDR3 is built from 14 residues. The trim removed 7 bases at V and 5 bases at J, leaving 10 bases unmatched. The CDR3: CASIEGLVGHEQYF. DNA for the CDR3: TGTGCCAGCATCGAGGGACTAGTCGGCCACGAGCAGTACTTC.

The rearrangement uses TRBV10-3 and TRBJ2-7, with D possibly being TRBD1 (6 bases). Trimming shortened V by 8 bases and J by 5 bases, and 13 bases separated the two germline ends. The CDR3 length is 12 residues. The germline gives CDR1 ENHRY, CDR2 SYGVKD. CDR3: CAIASQGHEQYF. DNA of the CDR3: TGTGCCATCGCGAGCCAGGGGCACGAGCAGTACTTC.

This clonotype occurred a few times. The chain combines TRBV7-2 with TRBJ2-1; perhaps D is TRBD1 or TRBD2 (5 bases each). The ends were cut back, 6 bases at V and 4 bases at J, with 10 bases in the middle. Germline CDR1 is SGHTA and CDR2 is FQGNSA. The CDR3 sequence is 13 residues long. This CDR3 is CASSGDGYNEQFF. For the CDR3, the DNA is TGTGCCAGCAGTGGGGACGGTTACAATGAGCAGTTCTTC.

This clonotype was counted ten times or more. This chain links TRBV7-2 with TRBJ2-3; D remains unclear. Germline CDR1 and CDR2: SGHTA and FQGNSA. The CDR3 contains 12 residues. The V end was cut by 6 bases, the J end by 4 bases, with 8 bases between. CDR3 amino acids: CASRSGSDTQYF. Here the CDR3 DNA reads TGTGCCAGCAGGTCTGGATCAGATACGCAGTATTTT.

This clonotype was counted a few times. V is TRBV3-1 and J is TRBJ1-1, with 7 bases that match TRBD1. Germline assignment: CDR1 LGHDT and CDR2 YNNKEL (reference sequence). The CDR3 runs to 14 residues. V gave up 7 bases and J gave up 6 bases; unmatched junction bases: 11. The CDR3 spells CASTSLQGKSEAFF. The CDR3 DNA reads TGTGCCAGCACCTCTTTACAGGGGAAATCTGAAGCTTTCTTT.

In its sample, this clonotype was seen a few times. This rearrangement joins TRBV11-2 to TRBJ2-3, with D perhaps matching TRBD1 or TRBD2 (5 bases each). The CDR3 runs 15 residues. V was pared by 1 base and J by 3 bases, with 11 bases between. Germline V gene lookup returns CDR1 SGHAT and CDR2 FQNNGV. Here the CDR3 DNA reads TGTGCCAGCAGCTTAGCCTGGGGCGGGACAGATACGCAGTATTTT. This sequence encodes CASSLAWGGTDTQYF.

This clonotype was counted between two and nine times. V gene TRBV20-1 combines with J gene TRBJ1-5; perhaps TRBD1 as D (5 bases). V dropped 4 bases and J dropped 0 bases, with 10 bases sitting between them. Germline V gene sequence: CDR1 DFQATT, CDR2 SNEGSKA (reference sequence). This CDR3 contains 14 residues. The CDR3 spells CSANSGGSNQPQHF. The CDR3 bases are TGCAGTGCTAACTCCGGGGGTAGCAATCAGCCCCAGCATTTT.

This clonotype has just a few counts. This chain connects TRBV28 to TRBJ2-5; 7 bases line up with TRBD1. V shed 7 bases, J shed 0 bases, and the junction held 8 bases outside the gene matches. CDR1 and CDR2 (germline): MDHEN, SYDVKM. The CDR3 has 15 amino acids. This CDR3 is CASTPGTAYQETQYF. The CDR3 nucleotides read TGTGCCAGCACCCCCGGGACAGCGTACCAAGAGACCCAGTACTTC.

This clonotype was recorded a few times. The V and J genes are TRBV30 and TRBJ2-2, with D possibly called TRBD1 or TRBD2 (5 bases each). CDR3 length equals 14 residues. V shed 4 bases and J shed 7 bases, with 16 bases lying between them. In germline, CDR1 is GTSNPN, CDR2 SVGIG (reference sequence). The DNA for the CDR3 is TGTGCCTGGACTCCGGGGACGGGGAGCGGGGAGCTGTTTTTT. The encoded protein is CAWTPGTGSGELFF.

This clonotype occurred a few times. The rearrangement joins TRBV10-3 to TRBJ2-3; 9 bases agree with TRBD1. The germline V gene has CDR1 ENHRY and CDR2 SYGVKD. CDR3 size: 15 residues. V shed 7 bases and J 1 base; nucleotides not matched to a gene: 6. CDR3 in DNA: TGTGCCATCAACGGACAGGGGATGGGCACAGATACGCAGTATTTT. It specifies CAINGQGMGTDTQYF.

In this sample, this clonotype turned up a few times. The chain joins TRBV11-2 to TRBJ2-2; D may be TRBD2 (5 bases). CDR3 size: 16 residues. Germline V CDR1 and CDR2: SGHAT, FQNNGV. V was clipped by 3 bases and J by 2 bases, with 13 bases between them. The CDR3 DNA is TGTGCCAGCAGCTTCCGCGGGTTAGGAAACACCGGGGAGCTGTTTTTT. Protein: CASSFRGLGNTGELFF.

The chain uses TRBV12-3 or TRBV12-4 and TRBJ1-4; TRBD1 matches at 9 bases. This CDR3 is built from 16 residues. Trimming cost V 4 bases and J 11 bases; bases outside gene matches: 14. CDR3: CASSSWTGALSPKLFF. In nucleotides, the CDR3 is TGTGCCAGCAGTTCCTGGACAGGGGCACTCTCCCCGAAACTGTTTTTT.

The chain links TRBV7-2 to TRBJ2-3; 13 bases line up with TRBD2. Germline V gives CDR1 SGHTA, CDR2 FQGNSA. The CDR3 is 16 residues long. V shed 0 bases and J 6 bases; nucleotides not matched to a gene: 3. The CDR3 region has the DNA TGTGCCAGCAGCTTAGCTGGGACTAGCGGGGTTGATACGCAGTATTTT. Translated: CASSLAGTSGVDTQYF.

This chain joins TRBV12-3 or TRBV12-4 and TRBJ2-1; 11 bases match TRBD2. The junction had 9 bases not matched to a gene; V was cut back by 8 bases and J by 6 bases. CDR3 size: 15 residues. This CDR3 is CASVAGGPHFNEQFF. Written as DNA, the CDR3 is TGTGCCAGCGTAGCGGGGGGGCCTCATTTCAATGAGCAGTTCTTC.

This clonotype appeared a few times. Here the CDR3 DNA reads TGTGCCAGCAGCTTGACAGTCAACCAAGAGACCCAGTACTTC. Its protein is CASSLTVNQETQYF. V and J are TRBV7-8 and TRBJ2-5, with D perhaps matching TRBD1 (5 bases). The CDR3 sequence is 14 residues long. Trimming removed 3 bases from V and 0 bases from J, with 8 bases in between. The V gene's germline CDR1 is SGHVS and CDR2 FQNEAQ.

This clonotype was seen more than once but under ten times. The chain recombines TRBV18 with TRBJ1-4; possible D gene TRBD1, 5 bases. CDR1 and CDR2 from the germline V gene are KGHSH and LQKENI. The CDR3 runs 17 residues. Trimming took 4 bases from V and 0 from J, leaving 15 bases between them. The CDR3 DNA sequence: TGTGCCAGCTCACGACGGGGCATCGCGTCAACTAATGAAAAACTGTTTTTT. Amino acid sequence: CASSRRGIASTNEKLFF.

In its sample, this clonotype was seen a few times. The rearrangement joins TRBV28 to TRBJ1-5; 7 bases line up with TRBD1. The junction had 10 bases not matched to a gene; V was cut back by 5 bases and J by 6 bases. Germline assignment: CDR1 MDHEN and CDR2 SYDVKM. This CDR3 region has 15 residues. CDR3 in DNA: TGTGCCAGCAGTACAGGGACAGTCAGGTTTCAGCCCCAGCATTTT. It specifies CASSTGTVRFQPQHF.

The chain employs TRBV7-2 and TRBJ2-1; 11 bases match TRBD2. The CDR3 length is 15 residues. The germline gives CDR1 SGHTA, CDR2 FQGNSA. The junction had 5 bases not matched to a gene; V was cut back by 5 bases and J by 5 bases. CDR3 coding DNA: TGTGCCAGCAGCCCCCCTAGCGGGGGGAACAATGAGCAGTTCTTC. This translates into CASSPPSGGNNEQFF.

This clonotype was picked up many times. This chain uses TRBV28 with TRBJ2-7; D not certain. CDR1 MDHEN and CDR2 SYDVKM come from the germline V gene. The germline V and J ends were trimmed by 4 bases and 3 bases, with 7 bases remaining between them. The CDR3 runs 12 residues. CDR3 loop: CASSSPGYEQYF. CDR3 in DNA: TGTGCCAGCAGTTCCCCCGGCTACGAGCAGTACTTC.

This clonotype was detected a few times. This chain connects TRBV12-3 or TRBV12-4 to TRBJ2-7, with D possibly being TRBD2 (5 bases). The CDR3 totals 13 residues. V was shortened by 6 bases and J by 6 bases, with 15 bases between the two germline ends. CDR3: CASSTLREPEQYF. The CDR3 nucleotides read TGTGCCAGCAGCACCCTCCGGGAACCCGAGCAGTACTTC.

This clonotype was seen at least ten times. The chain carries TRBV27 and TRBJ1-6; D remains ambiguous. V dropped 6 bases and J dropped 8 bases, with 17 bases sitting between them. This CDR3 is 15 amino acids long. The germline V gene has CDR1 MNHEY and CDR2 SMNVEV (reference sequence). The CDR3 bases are TGTGCCAGCAGCACCGACCCTCTGGGGTATTCACCCCTCCACTTT. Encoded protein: CASSTDPLGYSPLHF.